This record looks at one T cell receptor beta chain sequence and its context. In the original analysis: Amplified reference gene primers provided the basis for estimating nucleated cell counts. The assay was immunoSEQ multiplex PCR, and TCRdb's table has in-frame clones only and misses some. Clone size and V and J calls were adopted from that table, with D and trimming inferred from the DNA. Of more than 200,000 clones listed, approximately 90% are singletons. The data derive from a study of blood T cell repertoires in COVID-19. About the research overall: In each case, the material was cDNA or gDNA derived from T cells, B-cell-depleted T cells, or PBMCs.

This CDR3 is built from 13 residues. V lost 3 bases to trimming and J lost 4 bases; unmatched junction nucleotides: 3. Per germline, CDR1 SGHTA and CDR2 FQGNSA. The clonotype was recovered from a woman between 45 and 65 years old with COVID-19, enrolled during active disease. The V call is TRBV7-2, the J call TRBJ2-7, with TRBD2 matching over 7 bases. Sequencing was performed on peripheral blood. Written as DNA, the CDR3 is TGTGCCAGCAGCTTTGGCGGGGGATACGAGCAGTACTTC. Its protein product is CASSFGGGYEQYF.